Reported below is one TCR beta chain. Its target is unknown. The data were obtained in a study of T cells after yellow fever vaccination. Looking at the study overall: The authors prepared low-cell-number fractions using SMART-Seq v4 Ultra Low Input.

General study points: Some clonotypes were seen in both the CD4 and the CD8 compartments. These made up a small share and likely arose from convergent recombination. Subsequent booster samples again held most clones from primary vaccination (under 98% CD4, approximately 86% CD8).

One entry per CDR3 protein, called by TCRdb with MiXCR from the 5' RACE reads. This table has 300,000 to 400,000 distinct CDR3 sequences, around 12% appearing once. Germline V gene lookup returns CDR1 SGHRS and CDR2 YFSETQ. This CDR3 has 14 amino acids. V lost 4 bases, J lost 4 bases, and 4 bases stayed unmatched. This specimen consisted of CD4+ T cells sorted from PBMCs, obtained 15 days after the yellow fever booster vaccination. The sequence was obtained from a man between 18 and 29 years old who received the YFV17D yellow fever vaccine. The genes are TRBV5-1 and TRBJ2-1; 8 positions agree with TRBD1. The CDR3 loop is CASSTGQGYNEQFF. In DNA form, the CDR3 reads TGCGCCAGCAGCACAGGACAGGGATACAATGAGCAGTTCTTC.